This T cell receptor beta chain was identified in a study of T cell repertoires in cytomegalovirus infection. On the study more broadly: Both recently identified HLA-C-restricted and well-studied HLA-B-restricted CMV epitopes were used in the study. Shared public TCR beta signatures pointed to both CMV infection and a matching HLA type. Study conclusions and caveats: The ex vivo response was dominated by HLA-C-restricted CMV-specific TCR beta clonotypes.

Concerning this clonotype: As yet, its antigen is unknown.

In TCRdb, the reads were re-called with MiXCR into one record per CDR3 protein. The repertoire includes 350,000 to 400,000 distinct CDR3 sequences, approximately 30% of them detected once, and 13% sits in the top ten. This receptor was obtained from a human donor in good health (CMV status not recorded). Some clones in this sample may be carry-over from other donors' samples. Sequencing used cultured PBMCs, obtained from culture after CMV antigen stimulation.

Here the CDR3 DNA reads TGTGCCAGCAGAGGCCAACAGAGTTCACCCCTCCACTTT. As protein: CASRGQQSSPLHF. V usage is TRBV28 and J usage is TRBJ1-6; the D is unclear. The CDR3 sequence is 13 residues long. V was cut by 6 bases and J by 9 bases, with 12 bases left in between. Germline-derived CDR1 and CDR2 are MDHEN and SYDVKM. Full variable domain (outside the CDR3, taken from reference TRBV28 and TRBJ1-6): DVKVTQSSRYLVKRTGEKVFLECVQDMDHENMFWYRQDPGLGLRLIYFSYDVKMKEKGDIPEGYSVSREKKERFSLILESASTNQTSMYLCASRGQQSSPLHFGNGTRLTVT.